This T cell receptor (beta chain) was profiled in a study of cytomegalovirus exposure and HLA in healthy donors. In the PCR, 60 Vbeta and 13 Jbeta primers were used. This table comes from immunoSEQ multiplex PCR, and its TCRdb copy is limited to in-frame clones, with some not included. The sample has about 98,000 clones; approximately 79% are singletons. Overall study results and limits: Among TCR beta chains, those listed as cytomegalovirus-associated numbered over 150. Among TCR beta chains of equal frequency, HLA-associated ones were more clonally expanded in a later analysis. In a later analysis, at a false discovery rate of 0.05, 15,000 to 20,000 TCR beta sequences were associated with HLA alleles. Accurate predictions that matched the HLA-A and HLA-B alleles of most subjects were reportedly made from TCR beta sequences.

Germline V gene lookup returns CDR1 MNHNS and CDR2 SASEGT. The CDR3 covers 16 residues. V was clipped by 0 bases and J by 3 bases; unmatched bases: 4. For this clone: The antigen is not known.

The sample was PBMCs. The rearrangement uses TRBV6-1 and TRBJ2-7; 11 positions agree with TRBD2. The source is a male donor in good health and CMV-seronegative. CDR3 nucleotide sequence: TGTGCCAGCAGTGAAGCGCGACTAGCGGGAATCTACGAGCAGTACTTC. Its translation is CASSEARLAGIYEQYF.